The entry below describes one T cell receptor (beta chain). Its cognate antigen is unknown. Tagging with unique molecular identifiers was a feature of the TCR beta cDNA libraries. Roughly 450,000 cDNA molecules were recovered from an input of 1 to 10 million T cells. TCRdb passed the PCR reads through MiXCR, listing each CDR3 protein once. The sample contains hundreds of thousands of distinct CDR3 sequences, approximately 53% of which appear only once. The data originate from a study of post-analysis software for immune sequencing data. Study-wide findings and caveats: Among multiple sclerosis patients, normalized Chao1 diversity was significantly below that of controls. Strong same-batch co-clustering of samples appeared with F measure clustering.

The sequenced sample consisted of blood. This receptor was obtained from a girl aged 5 to 17 with multiple sclerosis.

DNA of the CDR3: TGTGCCAGCAGCACAAAAGCAGCGGGGGAGAGCAATCAGCCCCAGCATTTT. Translating it yields CASSTKAAGESNQPQHF. This chain connects TRBV12-3 or TRBV12-4 to TRBJ1-5; perhaps TRBD1 as D (5 bases). V lost 6 bases and J 1 base, leaving 19 bases between the germline ends. The CDR3 has 17 residues.